This is a list of T cell receptor beta chains from one sample in a study of vaccination effects on CD4 cells after COVID-19. These receptors have no identified antigens. Sequencing used immunoSEQ multiplex PCR; TCRdb keeps in-frame clones, though not all of them. The data show around 50,000 clones, approximately 61% seen once. This specimen was CD4+ T cells from PBMCs cultured without peptide, taken before COVID-19 vaccination. The receptor source for this set is a human donor who received a COVID-19 vaccine. CDR3s include the opening cysteine and the closing phenylalanine or tryptophan. D genes are given only for firm matches. The size field is filled for only some rows; it gives once, few, many or a size class.

>TRBV20-1|TRBJ1-5|-|-
CSARDLGDQHF
TGCAGTGCTAGAGATCTCGGGGACCAACATTTT
>TRBV18|TRBJ1-1|-|-
CASSPYWDFRRVNTEAFF
TGTGCCAGCTCACCTTATTGGGACTTTCGACGGGTCAACACTGAAGCTTTCTTT
>TRBV10-1|TRBJ1-1|-|-
CASSGENEQERTEAFF
TGCGCCAGCAGTGGGGAGAACGAACAGGAGAGAACTGAAGCTTTCTTT
>TRBV4-2|TRBJ1-2|TRBD1|few
CASSQGGTANYGYTF
TGTGCCAGCAGCCAAGGGGGGACAGCCAACTATGGCTACACCTTC
>TRBV5-1|TRBJ2-5|-|-
CASSLSYQETQYF
TGCGCCAGCAGCTTATCGTACCAAGAGACCCAGTACTTC
>TRBV3-1/TRBV3-2|TRBJ1-1|-|-
CASSPTGMNTEAFF
TGTGCCAGCAGCCCGACGGGGATGAACACTGAAGCTTTCTTT
>TRBV6-5|TRBJ2-5|TRBD1|-
CASTRGQGETQYF
TGTGCCAGCACTCGGGGACAGGGGGAGACCCAGTACTTC
>TRBV7-2|TRBJ1-2|-|-
CASSFPENYGYTF
TGTGCCAGCAGCTTCCCTGAAAACTATGGCTACACCTTC
>TRBV28|TRBJ2-2|-|-
CASSWRENTGELFF
TGTGCCAGCAGTTGGAGGGAGAACACCGGGGAGCTGTTTTTT
>TRBV7-9|TRBJ2-1|-|-
CASRSRSSSYNEQFF
TGTGCCAGCAGATCCCGGTCTAGCTCCTACAATGAGCAGTTCTTC
>TRBV6-5|TRBJ1-4|TRBD1|-
CASGQGNEKLFF
TGTGCCAGCGGACAGGGCAATGAAAAACTGTTTTTT
>TRBV5-1|TRBJ2-5|-|-
CASSRLDPAQETQYF
TGCGCCAGCAGCCGATTGGACCCCGCACAAGAGACCCAGTACTTC
>TRBV24-1|TRBJ2-1|TRBD2|-
CATSNSGSRTYNEQFF
TGTGCCACCAGCAATAGCGGGAGCCGAACCTACAATGAGCAGTTCTTC
>TRBV6-2/TRBV6-3|TRBJ2-5|-|-
CASSQVRDNQETQYF
TGTGCCAGCAGTCAAGTAAGGGACAACCAAGAGACCCAGTACTTC
>TRBV10-3|TRBJ1-1|-|-
CAIKAGGSTEAFF
TGTGCCATCAAGGCCGGAGGTAGCACTGAAGCTTTCTTT
>TRBV29-1|TRBJ1-2|-|few
CSAQGNSGYTF
TGCAGCGCCCAGGGGAATAGCGGCTACACCTTC